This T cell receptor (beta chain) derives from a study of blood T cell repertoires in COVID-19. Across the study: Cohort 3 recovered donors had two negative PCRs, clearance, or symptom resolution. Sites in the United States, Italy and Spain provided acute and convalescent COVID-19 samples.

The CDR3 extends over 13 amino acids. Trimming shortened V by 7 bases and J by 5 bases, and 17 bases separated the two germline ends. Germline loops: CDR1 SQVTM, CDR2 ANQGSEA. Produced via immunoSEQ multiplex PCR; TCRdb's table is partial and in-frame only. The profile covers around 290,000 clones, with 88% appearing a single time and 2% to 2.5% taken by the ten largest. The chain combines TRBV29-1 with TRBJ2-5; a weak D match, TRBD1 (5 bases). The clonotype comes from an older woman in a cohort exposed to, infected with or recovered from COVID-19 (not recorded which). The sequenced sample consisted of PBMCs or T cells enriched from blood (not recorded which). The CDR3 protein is CSAGASSGETQYF. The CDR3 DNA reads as TGCAGCGCTGGGGCCTCCTCAGGGGAGACCCAGTACTTC.